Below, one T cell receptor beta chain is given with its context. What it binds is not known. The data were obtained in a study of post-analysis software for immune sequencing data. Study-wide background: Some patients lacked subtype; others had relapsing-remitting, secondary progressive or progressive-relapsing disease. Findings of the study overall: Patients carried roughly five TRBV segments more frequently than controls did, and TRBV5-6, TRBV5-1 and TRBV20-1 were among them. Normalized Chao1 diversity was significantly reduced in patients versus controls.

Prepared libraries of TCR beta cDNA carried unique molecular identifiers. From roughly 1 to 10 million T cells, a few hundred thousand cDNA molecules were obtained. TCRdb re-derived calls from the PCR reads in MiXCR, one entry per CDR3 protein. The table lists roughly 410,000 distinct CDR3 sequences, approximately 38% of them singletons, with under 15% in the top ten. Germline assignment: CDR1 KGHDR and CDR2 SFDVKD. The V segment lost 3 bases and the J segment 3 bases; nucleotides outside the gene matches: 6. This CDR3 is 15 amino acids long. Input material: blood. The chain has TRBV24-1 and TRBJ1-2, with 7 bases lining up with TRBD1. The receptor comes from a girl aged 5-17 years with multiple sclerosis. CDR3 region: CATSDTGQVDYGYTF. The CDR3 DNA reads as TGTGCCACCAGTGATACTGGACAGGTAGACTATGGCTACACCTTC.